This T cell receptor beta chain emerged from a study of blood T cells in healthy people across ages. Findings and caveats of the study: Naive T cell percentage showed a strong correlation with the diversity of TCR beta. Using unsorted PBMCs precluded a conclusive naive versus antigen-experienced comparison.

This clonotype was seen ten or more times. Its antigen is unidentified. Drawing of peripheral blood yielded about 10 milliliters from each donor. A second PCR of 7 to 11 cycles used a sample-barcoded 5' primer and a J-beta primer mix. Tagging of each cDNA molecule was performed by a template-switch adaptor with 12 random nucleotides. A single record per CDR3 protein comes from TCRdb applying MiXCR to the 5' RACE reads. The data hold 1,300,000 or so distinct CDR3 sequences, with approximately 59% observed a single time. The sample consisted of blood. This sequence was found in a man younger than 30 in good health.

CDR3: CASSLGGVQETQYF. CDR3 in DNA: TGTGCCAGCAGCTTAGGGGGGGTTCAAGAGACCCAGTACTTC. This chain links TRBV7-2 with TRBJ2-5; D perhaps matches TRBD2 (6 bases). V lost 1 base and J lost 2, with 8 bases in between. The CDR3 length is 14 residues. CDR1 SGHTA and CDR2 FQGNSA come from the germline V gene.